This T cell receptor (beta chain) came from a study of metastatic and nonmetastatic thyroid tumors. All patients were treatment-naive before thyroid surgery. TCRdb called clones again from the PCR reads with MiXCR. The table has about 92,000 clones, 15% seen once; the top ten hold 3% to 4.5%. This clone was counted ten times or more. The sample consisted of blood. The source of this sequence is a female donor with papillary thyroid cancer or a benign thyroid nodule (not recorded which). Some clones in this sample may be carry-over from other donors' samples.

In nucleotides, the CDR3 is TGTGCCAGCAGCCAAGTTCTGGGCTCTGGGGCCAACGTCCTGACTTTC. Protein sequence: CASSQVLGSGANVLTF. The chain couples TRBV3-1 to TRBJ2-6, with D hard to call. Trimming stripped 1 base from V and 0 bases from J, with 7 bases between. The length of the CDR3 is 16 residues. Germline V lookup: CDR1 LGHDT, CDR2 YNNKEL (reference sequence).